A single sample is the source of the 28 T cell receptor beta chains below, sequenced in a study of T cell repertoires in cytomegalovirus infection. Their antigens are not known. TCRdb ran MiXCR on the reads and lists one entry per CDR3 protein. This sample has around 900,000 distinct CDR3 sequences, with around 32% found just once. Sequenced here: cultured CD8+ T cells from PBMCs, sampled from culture after CMV antigen stimulation. The receptor set was obtained from a human donor in good health (CMV status not recorded). Some clones in this sample may be carry-over from other donors' samples.

The chain couples TRBV3-1 to TRBJ1-1, with a tentative D call TRBD1 (6 bases). CDR3 length: 15 residues. Germline CDR1 reads LGHDT; CDR2 reads YNNKEL (reference sequence). V was clipped by 6 bases and J by 4 bases, with 18 bases between them. CDR3 coding DNA: TGTGCCAGCAGACGAGAGGAGGGGGTGGGCACTGAAGCTTTCTTT. This codes for CASRREEGVGTEAFF.

This chain connects TRBV6-9 to TRBJ2-7; unclear D gene. The V and J ends lost 4 bases and 6 bases respectively, with 10 bases between them. This CDR3 has 12 residues. Germline lookup yields CDR1 MNHGY and CDR2 SVAAGI. The CDR3 nucleotides read TGTGCCAGCAGTTTCAGGTCCGGCGAGCAGTACTTC. Protein product: CASSFRSGEQYF.

This clonotype has a handful of counts. The genes are TRBV29-1 and TRBJ1-5; D is uncertain. Per the germline V gene, CDR1 is SQVTM and CDR2 is ANQGSEA. This CDR3 is 14 amino acids long. V lost 5 bases to trimming and J lost 1 base, with 12 bases between them. The DNA for the CDR3 is TGCAGCGTTCTAGTTAAAGCGAGCAATCAGCCCCAGCATTTT. Protein product: CSVLVKASNQPQHF.

The rearrangement uses TRBV7-9 and TRBJ1-1, with no clear D. Germline-derived CDR1 and CDR2 are SEHNR and FQNEAQ (reference sequence). This CDR3 comprises 13 residues. The V end was cut by 2 bases, the J end by 5 bases, with 9 bases between. CDR3 protein: CASSLPLETEAFF. CDR3 nucleotides: TGTGCCAGCAGCTTACCCCTGGAAACTGAAGCTTTCTTT.

This clonotype was found once. The gene calls are TRBV15 and TRBJ1-3; tentative D call: TRBD1 (5 bases). The CDR3 is 19 residues long. CDR1 LNHNV and CDR2 YYDKDF come from the germline V gene (reference sequence). With 1 base removed from V and 7 bases from J, the gap between germline ends came to 26 bases. CDR3 sequence (DNA): TGTGCCACCAGCAGAGCCACTTGGGGAGTCGTACAGGTCTGGAACACCATATATTTT. Protein product: CATSRATWGVVQVWNTIYF.

The chain carries TRBV5-4 and TRBJ1-2; D unclear. V lost 0 bases and J lost 1, with 7 bases in between. CDR3 size: 14 residues. The V gene's germline CDR1 is SGHNT and CDR2 YYREEE (reference sequence). CDR3 sequence: CASSLAYSNYGYTF. For the CDR3, the DNA is TGTGCCAGCAGCTTGGCGTACAGTAACTATGGCTACACCTTC.

This clonotype was seen at least ten times. This rearrangement joins TRBV4-1 to TRBJ1-1; D remains unclear. CDR1 MGHRA and CDR2 YSYEKL come from the germline V gene. This CDR3 comprises 11 residues. The V end lost 5 bases, the J end lost 6 bases, and 7 bases lay between the germline ends. The CDR3 reads CASSWAAEAFF. The CDR3 DNA is TGCGCCAGCAGCTGGGCGGCTGAAGCTTTCTTT.

The genes are TRBV6-2 or TRBV6-3 and TRBJ2-1; the match to TRBD2 covers 9 bases. V lost 8 bases and J lost 8; bases outside the gene matches: 7. The V gene's germline CDR1 is MNHEY and CDR2 SVGEGT. This CDR3 comprises 13 residues. CDR3 sequence: CASRGGARDEQFF. The DNA for the CDR3 is TGTGCCAGCCGCGGGGGGGCCAGGGATGAGCAGTTCTTC.

This clonotype occurred many times. The chain links TRBV7-6 to TRBJ2-1; no definite D call. There are 14 residues in the CDR3. V was cut by 2 bases and J by 2 bases, with 7 bases left in between. The germline V gene has CDR1 SGHVS and CDR2 FNYEAQ. The CDR3 protein is CASSLSRAYNEQFF. For the CDR3, the DNA is TGTGCCAGCAGCTTAAGTAGGGCCTACAATGAGCAGTTCTTC.

This clonotype has just one count. The V call is TRBV24-1, the J call TRBJ1-2, with no clear D. Germline V gene data show CDR1 as KGHDR and CDR2 as SFDVKD. Deletions cut 1 base from V and 0 bases from J, with 5 bases between. CDR3 length equals 14 residues. The CDR3 DNA sequence: TGTGCCACCAGTGATTTCGCAGCTAACTATGGCTACACCTTC. This gives the protein CATSDFAANYGYTF.

The chain uses TRBV9 and TRBJ1-1; 8 bases match TRBD1. The CDR3 loop spans 13 amino acids. With 0 bases clipped from V and 7 bases from J, the junction kept 2 bases outside the gene matches. Germline V gene lookup returns CDR1 SGDLS and CDR2 YYNGEE. CDR3 region: CASSVAGQGEAFF. The CDR3 coding sequence is TGTGCCAGCAGCGTAGCCGGACAGGGTGAAGCTTTCTTT.

The chain recombines TRBV15 with TRBJ1-6; 10 bases agree with TRBD1. With V trimmed by 3 bases and J by 6 bases, 2 bases remained unmatched. CDR3 length: 15 residues. The V gene's germline CDR1 is LNHNV and CDR2 YYDKDF (reference sequence). The CDR3 DNA sequence: TGTGCCACCAGCAGGGACAGGGGGGGTAATTCACCCCTCCACTTT. It yields the protein CATSRDRGGNSPLHF.

This clonotype was observed a handful of times. The CDR3 DNA reads as TGCGCCAGCAGCCAAGATCCGACAGGGATGAACGAGCAGTACGTC. Residues: CASSQDPTGMNEQYV. V and J are TRBV4-1 and TRBJ2-7, with 7 bases matching TRBD1. This CDR3 contains 15 residues. Germline-derived CDR1 and CDR2 are MGHRA and YSYEKL. J was trimmed by 5 bases and V by 0 bases; bases with no gene match: 7.

The chain combines TRBV12-3 or TRBV12-4 with TRBJ2-3; tentative D call: TRBD2 (6 bases). V gave up 2 bases and J gave up 0 bases, with 12 bases separating them. This CDR3 is 16 amino acids long. Here the CDR3 reads CASSLQGGLSTDTQYF. The CDR3 nucleotides are TGTGCCAGCAGTTTACAGGGAGGACTTAGCACAGATACGCAGTATTTT.

Concerning this clonotype: A much more abundant neighbour one base away suggests this may be a read error. The V call is TRBV12-3 or TRBV12-4, the J call TRBJ2-1; TRBD2 agrees at 7 bases. J was trimmed by 5 bases and V by 11 bases; bases with no gene match: 9. This CDR3 has 13 amino acids. The CDR3 region is CASTGRPNNEQFF. The CDR3 DNA sequence: TGTGCCTCCACCGGGAGGCCCAACAATGAGCAGTTCTTC.

This clonotype was seen a few times. V usage is TRBV6-2 or TRBV6-3 and J usage is TRBJ2-1; the match to TRBD2 covers 14 bases. V lost 6 bases to trimming and J lost 0 bases; unmatched junction nucleotides: 16. CDR3 length: 21 residues. Germline CDR1 is MNHEY and CDR2 is SVGEGT. In nucleotides, the CDR3 is TGTGCCAGCAGGGCCTTCGGGACTAGCGGGGGCCCTCATAGCTCCTACAATGAGCAGTTCTTC. It is translated as CASRAFGTSGGPHSSYNEQFF.

This clonotype was observed at least ten times. The genes are TRBV7-2 and TRBJ1-1, with a tentative D call TRBD1 (5 bases). V lost 1 base and J lost 0, with 12 bases in between. CDR3 size: 16 residues. Germline CDR1 reads SGHTA; CDR2 reads FQGNSA. The CDR3 protein is CASSLEVWGMNTEAFF. CDR3 nucleotides: TGTGCCAGCAGCTTAGAAGTATGGGGCATGAACACTGAAGCTTTCTTT.

This clonotype was seen many times. The chain employs TRBV7-6 and TRBJ2-2, with D possibly matching TRBD1 (6 bases). This CDR3 is built from 17 residues. Trimming shortened V by 5 bases and J by 0 bases, and 16 bases separated the two germline ends. Per the germline V gene, CDR1 is SGHVS and CDR2 is FNYEAQ. This CDR3 reads CASSPSHGGTNTGELFF. The CDR3, as DNA: TGTGCCAGCAGCCCGTCCCATGGGGGCACGAACACCGGGGAGCTGTTTTTT.

Comments on this clonotype: It may be a read error: a sequence one base away is much more abundant. V and J are TRBV7-8 and TRBJ2-7, with a tentative D call TRBD2 (5 bases). CDR1 and CDR2 from the germline V gene are SGHVS and FQNEAQ. Trimming pared 6 bases from V and 4 bases from J, leaving 34 bases between. The length of the CDR3 is 20 residues. The CDR3 sequence is CASSPAIRLPNVLPQYEQYF. DNA for the CDR3: TGTGCCAGCAGTCCCGCTATTAGACTACCGAACGTACTACCACAATACGAGCAGTACTTC.

This chain links TRBV29-1 with TRBJ2-1, with D uncertain. From germline, CDR1 is SQVTM and CDR2 ANQGSEA. CDR3 length: 11 residues. V was trimmed by 2 bases and J by 7 bases, leaving 6 bases between them. CDR3 protein: CSVEPGNEQFF. The CDR3 region has the DNA TGCAGCGTTGAACCTGGGAATGAGCAGTTCTTC.

This clonotype has a count of ten or more. The genes are TRBV7-8 and TRBJ1-1; the D is unclear. The V and J ends lost 4 bases and 5 bases respectively, with 14 bases between them. The length of the CDR3 is 14 residues. Germline CDR1 and CDR2: SGHVS and FQNEAQ. CDR3 region: CASSYEDPRTEAFF. The CDR3, as DNA: TGTGCCAGCAGCTACGAGGACCCAAGGACTGAAGCTTTCTTT.

In this sample, this clonotype turned up once. This could be a read error, since a much larger clone is one nucleotide away. This chain connects TRBV7-4 to TRBJ2-1; D is possibly TRBD1 (6 bases). The CDR3 is made up of 16 amino acids. CDR1 SGHVT and CDR2 SQSDAQ come from the germline V gene. V lost 1 base and J 12 bases, leaving 22 bases between the germline ends. For the CDR3, the DNA is TGTGCCAGCAGCTTAGGTTACTGCACATCCCTACAGGGGCAGTTCTTC. Translation gives CASSLGYCTSLQGQFF.

The rearrangement links TRBV6-5 to TRBJ2-1; D is unresolved. Germline V gene lookup returns CDR1 MNHEY and CDR2 SVGAGI. V lost 6 bases and J 7 bases, leaving 7 bases between the germline ends. There are 11 residues in the CDR3. CDR3 sequence: CASSVENEQFF. The DNA for the CDR3 is TGTGCCAGCAGCGTAGAGAATGAGCAGTTCTTC.

This clonotype has ten or more counts. The V gene is TRBV12-3 or TRBV12-4, the J gene TRBJ1-2; D is unclear. Trimming stripped 2 bases from V and 4 bases from J, with 11 bases between. CDR3 length: 14 residues. In nucleotides, the CDR3 is TGTGCCAGCAGTTTAACAGTATCGGTCTATGGCTACACCTTC. It translates to CASSLTVSVYGYTF.

This clonotype showed up just a few times. The chain uses TRBV4-1 and TRBJ2-1; 9 positions agree with TRBD2. The CDR3 is made up of 19 amino acids. Trimming removed 1 base from V and 0 bases from J; junction bases left unmatched: 10. Per germline, CDR1 MGHRA and CDR2 YSYEKL. CDR3 in amino acids: CASSQGGSGGPSSYNEQFF. CDR3 sequence (DNA): TGCGCCAGCAGCCAAGGTGGTAGCGGGGGACCAAGCTCCTACAATGAGCAGTTCTTC.

This chain links TRBV5-1 with TRBJ2-3; 8 bases agree with TRBD1. Per the germline V gene, CDR1 is SGHRS and CDR2 is YFSETQ. The CDR3 has 14 amino acids. The V and J ends lost 4 bases and 4 bases, in that order; junction bases with no gene match: 5. The CDR3 is CASSPDRGSDTQYF. CDR3 sequence (DNA): TGCGCCAGCAGCCCCGACAGGGGCTCAGATACGCAGTATTTT.

This clonotype was picked up many times. The rearrangement uses TRBV12-3 or TRBV12-4 and TRBJ2-2, with 9 bases matching TRBD1. This CDR3 spans 14 amino acids. V shed 8 bases, J shed 4 bases, and the junction held 5 bases outside the gene matches. Written as DNA, the CDR3 is TGTGCCAGCGTTACAGGGGGCCTCACCGGGGAGCTGTTTTTT. It yields the protein CASVTGGLTGELFF.

V usage is TRBV7-6 and J usage is TRBJ2-1, with D possibly being TRBD1 (6 bases). The CDR3 spans 14 residues. V lost 5 bases to trimming and J lost 2 bases, with 10 bases between them. Per germline, CDR1 SGHVS and CDR2 FNYEAQ. In DNA form, the CDR3 reads TGTGCCAGCAGCCCCTGGACAGCCTACAATGAGCAGTTCTTC. This translates into CASSPWTAYNEQFF.